This T cell receptor (beta chain) comes out of a study of cytomegalovirus exposure and HLA in healthy donors. Study background: The study placed around 80% of its approximately 360 genotyped donors in the Caucasian-associated ancestry cluster.

The PCR ran on 60 Vbeta and 13 Jbeta primers. Sequencing was performed with immunoSEQ multiplex PCR; in TCRdb, only in-frame clones are kept and a portion is missing. Of about 190,000 clones listed, 78% are singletons. In its sample, this clone was seen once. The clonotype originates from a woman younger than 45 in good health and CMV-seropositive. Source material: PBMCs.

CDR3 in amino acids: CASSYSTGQETQYF. The DNA for the CDR3 is TGTGCCAGCAGTTACTCGACGGGGCAAGAGACCCAGTACTTC. The rearrangement links TRBV6-6 to TRBJ2-5; D is perhaps TRBD2 (5 bases). The CDR3 is made up of 14 amino acids. In germline, CDR1 is MNHNY, CDR2 SVGAGI (reference sequence). Trimming shortened V by 0 bases and J by 2 bases, and 7 bases separated the two germline ends.